This record looks at one T cell receptor beta chain sequence and its context. The antigen is unknown. This specimen belongs to a study of shared clonotypes between healthy human individuals. The wider study: Each donor had three CD4 naive, three CD4 memory, two CD8 naive and one CD8 memory plate. Study-wide results and limits: A handful of donors shared around 5.1% of their naive CD4 clonotypes. Non-shared clonotypes showed lower generation probabilities than clonotypes common to all four donors.

CDR3 length equals 14 residues. Between the trimmed V and J ends, which lost 1 base and 5 bases, there was a span of 12 bases. Germline loops: CDR1 SGHRS, CDR2 YFSETQ. The protocol was immunoSEQ multiplex PCR, while the TCRdb copy is restricted to in-frame clones and leaves out a portion. The sample contains fewer than 1.8 million clones, about 98.5% of which appear only once. The specimen was naive CD4+ T cells sorted from blood. Regarding subset: CD45RA+ positively selected. The TCR comes from a man aged 30 to 45 in good health. The chain is built from TRBV5-1 and TRBJ2-5; D may correspond to TRBD1 or TRBD2 (5 bases each). CDR3 loop: CASSLSWDLETQYF. The DNA for the CDR3 is TGCGCCAGCAGCTTGTCCTGGGACCTCGAGACCCAGTACTTC.